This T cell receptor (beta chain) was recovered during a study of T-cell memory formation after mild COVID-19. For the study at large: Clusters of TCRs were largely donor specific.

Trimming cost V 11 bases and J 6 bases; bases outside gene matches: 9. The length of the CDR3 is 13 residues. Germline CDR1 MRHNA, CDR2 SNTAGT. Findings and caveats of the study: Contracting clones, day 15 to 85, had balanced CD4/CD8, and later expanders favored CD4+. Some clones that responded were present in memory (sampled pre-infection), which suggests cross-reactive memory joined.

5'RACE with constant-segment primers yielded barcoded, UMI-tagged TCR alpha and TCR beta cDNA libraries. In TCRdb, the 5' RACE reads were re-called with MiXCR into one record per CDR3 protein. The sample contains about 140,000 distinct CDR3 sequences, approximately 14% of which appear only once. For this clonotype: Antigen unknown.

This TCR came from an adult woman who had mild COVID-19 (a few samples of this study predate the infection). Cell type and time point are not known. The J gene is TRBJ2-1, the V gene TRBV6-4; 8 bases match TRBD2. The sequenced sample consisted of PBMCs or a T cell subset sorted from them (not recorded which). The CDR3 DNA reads TGTGCCTCCCCGAGCGGGGGCCTCAATGAGCAGTTCTTC. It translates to CASPSGGLNEQFF.